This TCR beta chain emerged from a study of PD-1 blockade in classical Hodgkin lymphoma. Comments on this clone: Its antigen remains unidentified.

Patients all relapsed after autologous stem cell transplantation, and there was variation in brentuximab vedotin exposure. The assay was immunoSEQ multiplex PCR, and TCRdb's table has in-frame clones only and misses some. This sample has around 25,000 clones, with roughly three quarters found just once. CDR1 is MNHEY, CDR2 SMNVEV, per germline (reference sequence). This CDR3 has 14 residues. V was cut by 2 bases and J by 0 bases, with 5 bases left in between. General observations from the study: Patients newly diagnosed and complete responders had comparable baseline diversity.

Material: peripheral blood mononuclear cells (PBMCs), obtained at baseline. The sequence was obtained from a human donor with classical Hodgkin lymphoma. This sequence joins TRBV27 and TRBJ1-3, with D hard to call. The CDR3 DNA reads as TGTGCCAGCAGTTTAGGACCCTCTGGAAACACCATATATTTT. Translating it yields CASSLGPSGNTIYF.